The TCR beta chain described here comes from a study of blood T cell repertoires in COVID-19. The germline V gene has CDR1 LGHDT and CDR2 YNNKEL (reference sequence). V gave up 0 bases and J gave up 6 bases; unmatched junction bases: 4. The CDR3 consists of 14 residues. TCRdb keeps only in-frame clones here, not all; method: immunoSEQ multiplex PCR. The sample includes fewer than 500,000 clones, 86% of them seen just once. The receptor's source is a woman under 40 with active or convalescent COVID-19. Sequenced: peripheral blood. The V gene is TRBV3-1 (or the pseudogene TRBV3-2), the J gene TRBJ1-2, with 7 positions matching TRBD1. The CDR3 protein is CASSQDGDSHGYTF. For the CDR3, the DNA is TGTGCCAGCAGCCAAGATGGGGACAGCCATGGCTACACCTTC.